The next 5 T cell receptor beta chains were all read from a single sample in a study of identical twins. TCRdb fed the 5' RACE reads into MiXCR, producing one record per CDR3 protein. The repertoire holds 450,000 or so distinct CDR3 sequences, with around an eighth as singletons. The data also belong to a second study, concerning yellow fever vaccine responses in identical twins.

The sample was CD4+ T cells sorted from blood. These receptors came from a woman aged 18-30 years in good health.

A few counts support this clonotype. V and J are TRBV29-1 and TRBJ1-3; 10 positions match TRBD1. V was clipped by 7 bases and J by 7 bases; unmatched bases: 7. The V gene's germline CDR1 is SQVTM and CDR2 ANQGSEA. This CDR3 spans 13 amino acids. DNA of the CDR3: TGCAGCGGGAGGACAGGGGGAAGGAACACCATATATTTT. This codes for CSGRTGGRNTIYF.

This chain uses TRBV24-1 with TRBJ2-7, with a possible D match to TRBD2 (6 bases). Germline-derived CDR1 and CDR2 are KGHDR and SFDVKD. The CDR3 runs 13 residues. V was trimmed by 7 bases and J by 5 bases, leaving 14 bases between them. In nucleotides, the CDR3 is TGTGCCACCAGCTATAGCGGAGGAAACGAGCAGTACTTC. Translated, it gives CATSYSGGNEQYF.

The chain joins TRBV7-2 to TRBJ1-1, with D possibly TRBD1 on 5 matching bases. This CDR3 is 13 amino acids long. Trimming removed 5 bases from V and 0 bases from J, with 7 bases in between. The germline V gene has CDR1 SGHTA and CDR2 FQGNSA. The CDR3 region is CASSGTMNTEAFF. CDR3 bases: TGTGCCAGCAGCGGGACCATGAACACTGAAGCTTTCTTT. Full variable domain (missing parts from reference TRBV7-2 and TRBJ1-1): GAGVSQSPSNKVTEKGKDVELRCDPISGHTALYWYRQSLGQGLEFLIYFQGNSAPDKSGLPSDRFSAERTGGSVSTLTIQRTQQEDSAVYLCASSGTMNTEAFFGQGTRLTVV.

Ten or more counts support this clonotype. The V and J genes are TRBV29-1 and TRBJ2-1, with 9 nucleotides matching TRBD1. The CDR3 is 15 residues long. Germline CDR1 and CDR2: SQVTM and ANQGSEA. After removal of 3 bases from V and 6 bases from J, the junction contained 9 bases not matched to a gene. The CDR3 coding sequence is TGCAGCGTTGACCAACAGGGGGCCCCCTTCAATGAGCAGTTCTTC. Protein sequence: CSVDQQGAPFNEQFF.

As concerns this clonotype: Since a much larger clone is just one base distant, this may be a read error. The CDR3: CASSRPALAGERSVQFF. CDR3 sequence (DNA): TGTGCCAGCAGCCGACCGGCTTTAGCGGGAGAAAGGAGTGTGCAGTTCTTC. The V gene is TRBV6-2 or TRBV6-3, the J gene TRBJ2-1; 9 bases line up with TRBD2. Germline V CDR1 and CDR2: MNHEY, SVGEGT. CDR3 length equals 17 residues. With V trimmed by 6 bases and J by 12 bases, 21 bases remained unmatched.